The next 14 T cell receptor beta chains were all read from a single sample in a study of CD8 T cells in Susac syndrome. When the RNA was reverse transcribed, random hexamers were used with an input of roughly 0.45 to 1 ug. TCRdb used MiXCR to reprocess the immunoSEQ multiplex PCR reads, holding one entry per CDR3 protein. The sample has about 200,000 distinct CDR3 sequences, more than 85% seen once. The sample comprised CD4+ T cells from PBMCs. The receptors stem from a human donor with multiple sclerosis.

This chain links TRBV12-3 or TRBV12-4 with TRBJ1-2; no reliable D call. Trimming cost V 2 bases and J 8 bases, with 18 bases left between them. The CDR3 runs 15 residues. The CDR3 nucleotides are TGTGCCAGCAGTTTATCCCGAGGTTATTCCCTGGGCTACACCTTC. Its translation: CASSLSRGYSLGYTF.

This clonotype was recorded once. J is TRBJ2-5 and V is TRBV15, with a tentative D call TRBD2 (6 bases). Germline loops: CDR1 LNHNV, CDR2 YYDKDF (reference sequence). Trimming stripped 0 bases from V and 9 bases from J, with 17 bases between. The CDR3 has 15 residues. The CDR3: CATSRDRSAGRPQYF. The CDR3 bases are TGTGCCACCAGCAGAGATCGGAGCGCGGGGAGACCCCAGTACTTC.

V usage is TRBV29-1 and J usage is TRBJ1-4; no clear D gene. Trimming removed 7 bases from V and 8 bases from J, with 5 bases in between. CDR1 SQVTM and CDR2 ANQGSEA come from the germline V gene. The CDR3 runs 9 residues. CDR3 in amino acids: CSDGEKLFF. CDR3 sequence (DNA): TGCAGCGACGGAGAAAAACTGTTTTTT.

The genes are TRBV6-5 and TRBJ2-6; D is uncertain. CDR1 and CDR2 (germline): MNHEY, SVGAGI. This CDR3 region has 18 residues. Trimming cost V 2 bases and J 0 bases, with 14 bases left between them. The CDR3 loop reads CASSYTSWVISGANVLTF. The DNA of the CDR3 is TGTGCCAGCAGTTACACTTCCTGGGTTATCTCTGGGGCCAACGTCCTGACTTTC.

This chain connects TRBV20-1 to TRBJ1-2; maybe TRBD1 (6 bases). V lost 2 bases and J 5 bases, leaving 18 bases between the germline ends. The CDR3 is 15 amino acids. Germline CDR1 is DFQATT and CDR2 is SNEGSKA (reference sequence). The CDR3 DNA is TGCAGTGCTAGATCGAGGGATGAGGGGGGATATGGCTACACCTTC. This gives the protein CSARSRDEGGYGYTF.

The chain carries TRBV29-1 and TRBJ1-1; TRBD1 agrees at 7 bases. Per the germline V gene, CDR1 is SQVTM and CDR2 is ANQGSEA. CDR3 length equals 14 residues. Losses at the gene ends were 2 bases for V and 0 bases for J; bases not matched to a gene: 3. CDR3 DNA: TGCAGCGTTGAAATCGGACAGGTGAACACTGAAGCTTTCTTT. Translation gives CSVEIGQVNTEAFF.

V is TRBV3-1 and J is TRBJ2-1; D call uncertain. The V end lost 0 bases, the J end lost 5 bases, and 5 bases lay between the germline ends. CDR1 is LGHDT and CDR2 is YNNKEL in the germline V gene (reference sequence). This CDR3 has 13 residues. CDR3 region: CASSQDRNNEQFF. The DNA for the CDR3 is TGTGCCAGCAGCCAAGATCGGAACAATGAGCAGTTCTTC.

This clonotype was observed a single time. This chain joins TRBV15 and TRBJ1-4, with a weak D call TRBD1 (5 bases). V was cut by 9 bases and J by 4 bases, with 9 bases left in between. Germline values: CDR1 LNHNV, CDR2 YYDKDF (reference sequence). The CDR3 consists of 12 residues. The CDR3 DNA follows: TGTGCCACGTGGGACCTTAATGAAAAACTGTTTTTT. This codes for CATWDLNEKLFF.

The chain uses TRBV6-5 and TRBJ2-3; D gene uncertain. Trimming took off 2 bases at V and 3 bases at J, with 6 bases between the two ends. The CDR3 consists of 13 residues. Germline V gives CDR1 MNHEY, CDR2 SVGAGI. The CDR3 region is CASSYGHTDTQYF. The DNA of the CDR3 is TGTGCCAGCAGTTACGGGCATACAGATACGCAGTATTTT.

This clonotype has only a few counts. The CDR3 is CASSLGSSYEQYV. The CDR3 nucleotides are TGTGCCAGCAGTCTGGGGAGCTCCTACGAGCAGTACGTC. V and J are TRBV6-6 and TRBJ2-7, with a possible D match to TRBD2 (5 bases). The ends were cut back, 5 bases at V and 0 bases at J, with 8 bases in the middle. The CDR3 is 13 residues long. Germline V gives CDR1 MNHNY, CDR2 SVGAGI (reference sequence).

The rearrangement uses TRBV30 and TRBJ1-6; D perhaps matches TRBD1 (5 bases). V lost 3 bases and J lost 10, with 19 bases in between. This CDR3 contains 15 residues. CDR1 GTSNPN and CDR2 SVGIG come from the germline V gene (reference sequence). CDR3 DNA sequence: TGTGCCTGGAGCCTGACAGCCACCGGCGGGTCACCCCTCCACTTT. Its translation is CAWSLTATGGSPLHF.

V and J are TRBV27 and TRBJ2-5; D is uncertain. This CDR3 has 13 residues. The ends were cut back, 2 bases at V and 7 bases at J, with 11 bases in the middle. CDR1 is MNHEY and CDR2 is SMNVEV in the germline V gene (reference sequence). The CDR3 spells CASSLGSETTQYF. DNA for the CDR3: TGTGCCAGCAGTTTAGGGTCAGAGACGACCCAGTACTTC.

This chain links TRBV20-1 with TRBJ1-2; possibly TRBD1 for D (5 bases). V lost 6 bases to trimming and J lost 6 bases, with 17 bases between them. In germline, CDR1 is DFQATT, CDR2 SNEGSKA (reference sequence). The CDR3 runs to 13 residues. CDR3 sequence: CSANIDSKDGYTF. Here the CDR3 DNA reads TGCAGTGCGAACATAGACAGTAAGGATGGCTACACCTTC.

This clonotype was seen once. The V gene is TRBV9, the J gene TRBJ2-3; 8 positions match TRBD1. The CDR3 consists of 16 residues. Per the germline V gene, CDR1 is SGDLS and CDR2 is YYNGEE. V was pared by 3 bases and J by 3 bases, with 9 bases of the junction left unmatched. The CDR3 spells CASSAYGQGETDTQYF. DNA of the CDR3: TGTGCCAGCAGCGCCTATGGACAGGGTGAGACAGATACGCAGTATTTT.